This is a list of T cell receptor beta chains from one sample in a study of CD4 T cell repertoires in COVID-19. Produced via immunoSEQ multiplex PCR; TCRdb's table is partial and in-frame only. This sample carries roughly 23,000 clones, 87% of them seen once, and the ten largest clones take around 0.5%. The specimen comprised central memory CD4+ T cells from blood, sampled before the COVID-19 pandemic. Receptors were obtained from a human donor who had COVID-19. The CDR3 runs from the conserved cysteine through the conserved F or W. A D gene is named only where the DNA matches it firmly. Where a row states a size, it is once, few, many or the class of an expanded clone; other rows omit it.

v_gene	j_gene	d_gene	abundance	CDR3aa	CDR3nt
TRBV2	TRBJ1-1	.	.	CASRKGEAEAFF	TGTGCCAGCCGTAAGGGAGAGGCTGAAGCTTTCTTT
TRBV5-4	TRBJ1-4	.	.	CASSRQFQGGGEKLFF	TGTGCCAGCAGCCGGCAATTTCAGGGCGGGGGGGAAAAACTGTTTTTT
TRBV10-1	TRBJ2-3	TRBD1	.	CATSPGQTDRNTQYF	TGCGCCACCTCCCCGGGACAGACGGATAGGAATACGCAGTATTTT
TRBV29-1	TRBJ2-7	TRBD1	.	CSAVGQGLSVQYF	TGCAGCGCGGTGGGACAGGGTCTTTCAGTGCAGTACTTC
TRBV15	TRBJ2-7	TRBD1	.	CATGTGGFEQYF	TGTGCCACCGGGACAGGGGGCTTCGAGCAGTACTTC
TRBV27	TRBJ1-2	.	.	CASSLTTGRYGYTF	TGTGCCAGCAGTTTGACTACAGGGCGCTATGGCTACACCTTC
TRBV27	TRBJ2-7	.	.	CASSFREGGSYEQYF	TGTGCCAGCAGTTTCCGTGAGGGGGGGAGCTACGAGCAGTACTTC
TRBV6-1	TRBJ2-1	.	.	CASSAPAASYNEQFF	TGTGCCAGCAGTGCCCCAGCGGCCTCCTACAATGAGCAGTTCTTC
TRBV5-1	TRBJ2-1	TRBD2	.	CASSPRTSFGEQFF	TGCGCCAGCAGCCCTAGGACTAGCTTCGGTGAGCAGTTCTTC
TRBV5-6	TRBJ2-5	TRBD1	.	CASSPRTGRGETQYF	TGTGCCAGCAGCCCGCGGACAGGGCGAGGAGAGACCCAGTACTTC
TRBV18	TRBJ2-7	.	once	CASSPPLGDSYEQYF	TGTGCCAGCTCACCCCCGCTGGGGGACTCCTACGAGCAGTACTTC
TRBV7-9	TRBJ2-7	.	few	CASSSQGSGKAYEQYF	TGTGCCAGCAGCTCACAGGGCAGCGGGAAAGCCTACGAGCAGTACTTC
TRBV7-7	TRBJ2-5	.	.	CASSLSGVVGETQYF	TGTGCCAGCAGCTTAAGCGGTGTGGTGGGGGAGACCCAGTACTTC
TRBV5-1	TRBJ1-1	.	once	CASREANTEAFF	TGCGCCAGCCGGGAAGCGAACACTGAAGCTTTCTTT
TRBV7-2	TRBJ2-7	.	.	CASSFLSPEQYF	TGTGCCAGCAGCTTTCTTAGCCCCGAGCAGTACTTC